The clone carrying this T cell receptor (beta chain) was picked up many times. The record originates from a study of T cells in Graves' hyperthyroidism and ophthalmopathy. Amplification of TCR beta CDR3 regions used RNA as the template. Primed by the HTBI set, a first-round RT-PCR was run on the TCR CDR3. TCRdb reprocessed the multiplex PCR reads via MiXCR and lists one record per CDR3 protein. The table has under 650,000 distinct CDR3 sequences, around 16% seen once. CDR3 length: 15 amino acids. V was clipped by 0 bases and J by 6 bases, with 12 bases between them. The germline CDR1 and CDR2 sequences are DFQATT and SNEGSKA (reference sequence).

The chain couples TRBV20-1 to TRBJ1-6; tentative D call: TRBD1 (5 bases). The sequenced sample was blood. The receptor's source is a woman in her twenties or thirties with Graves' hyperthyroidism. The CDR3: CSARDRWQGNSPLHF. CDR3 nucleotides: TGCAGTGCTAGAGATCGGTGGCAGGGTAATTCACCCCTCCACTTT.